The rows below give T cell receptor beta chains drawn from one sample of a study of shared clonotypes between healthy human individuals. The assay was immunoSEQ multiplex PCR, and TCRdb's table has in-frame clones only and misses some. The table records more than 900,000 clones, around three quarters of them present only once. What was sequenced was memory CD4+ T cells from PBMCs. All receptors derive from a man in his late teens or twenties in good health. Some clones in this sample may be carry-over from other donors' samples. The CDR3 runs from the conserved cysteine through the conserved F or W. A D gene is named only where the DNA matches it firmly. Clone size is shown for a subset of rows, as once, few, many or a class of expanded clone.

cdr3_aa,cdr3_nt,clone_size,d_call,v_call,j_call
CASSDSTGALYGYTF,TGTGCCAGCAGTGATTCGACAGGGGCGCTCTATGGCTACACCTTC,-,TRBD1,TRBV6-6,TRBJ1-2
CASSLAEETGAYEQYF,TGCGCCAGCAGCTTGGCCGAAGAGACAGGGGCCTACGAGCAGTACTTC,-,TRBD1,TRBV5-1,TRBJ2-7
CASSHSGRAREQYF,TGTGCCAGCAGCCATAGCGGGAGGGCCAGAGAGCAGTACTTC,few,TRBD2,TRBV14,TRBJ2-7
CAGRLAATSGELFF,TGTGCCGGCAGACTAGCGGCTACGTCCGGGGAGCTGTTTTTT,-,TRBD2,TRBV7-9,TRBJ2-2
CASSLAGSSYNEQFF,TGTGCCAGCAGTCTAGCGGGCAGCTCCTACAATGAGCAGTTCTTC,-,TRBD2,TRBV28,TRBJ2-1
CASSLALGLTDTQYF,TGTGCCAGCAGCTTAGCTCTAGGATTGACAGATACGCAGTATTTT,-,-,TRBV7-9,TRBJ2-3
CASTQARDSGNQPQHF,TGTGCCAGCACCCAAGCCAGGGATTCCGGCAATCAGCCCCAGCATTTT,-,-,TRBV28,TRBJ1-5
CAWSQLVGYQETQYF,TGCGCCTGGAGTCAATTAGTGGGGTATCAAGAGACCCAGTACTTC,-,-,TRBV30,TRBJ2-5
CASSLTDSRYEQYF,TGCGCCAGCAGCTTGACGGACAGCCGCTACGAGCAGTACTTC,-,-,TRBV5-1,TRBJ2-7
CASSLEATAEQYF,TGCGCCAGCAGCTTGGAGGCGACGGCCGAGCAGTACTTC,once,-,TRBV5-1,TRBJ2-7
CASSTGQGDNEQFF,TGTGCCAGCAGTACGGGACAGGGTGATAATGAGCAGTTCTTC,-,TRBD1,TRBV5-8,TRBJ2-1
CASSQRAGGDFYEQYF,TGCGCCAGCAGCCAACGGGCGGGGGGCGATTTCTACGAGCAGTACTTC,-,TRBD2,TRBV4-1,TRBJ2-7
CASSLPSTLGDGYTF,TGTGCCAGCAGCTTACCATCAACTTTGGGTGATGGCTACACCTTC,-,-,TRBV5-5,TRBJ1-2
CAWSAPLVRVELFF,TGTGCCTGGAGCGCCCCACTCGTTCGTGTGGAGCTGTTTTTT,once,-,TRBV30,TRBJ2-2
CASSRPGETQYF,TGTGCCAGCAGTCGTCCTGGGGAGACCCAGTACTTC,many,-,TRBV7-3,TRBJ2-5
CASSPGTSGRARETQYF,TGCGCCAGCAGCCCAGGGACTAGCGGGAGGGCCCGGGAGACCCAGTACTTC,-,TRBD2,TRBV4-3,TRBJ2-5
CAWIKRNRGDEAFF,TGTGCCTGGATCAAAAGGAACCGGGGGGATGAAGCTTTCTTT,-,-,TRBV30,TRBJ1-1
CASQGKLGSYEQYF,TGTGCCTCACAGGGGAAACTCGGCTCCTACGAGCAGTACTTC,few,TRBD1,TRBV25-1,TRBJ2-7
CATQPAGRPGPYEQYF,TGTGCCACCCAGCCGGCCGGACGCCCCGGCCCTTACGAGCAGTACTTC,few,-,TRBV19,TRBJ2-7
CASSFVDSRIEQYF,TGTGCCAGCAGCTTCGTGGACAGCAGGATCGAGCAGTACTTC,once,-,TRBV5-6,TRBJ2-7
CASSGQGGRETQYF,TGTGCCAGCAGTGGACAGGGGGGCCGAGAGACCCAGTACTTC,once,TRBD1,TRBV2,TRBJ2-5
CSVGRAGEKLFF,TGCAGCGTTGGACGAGCGGGGGAAAAACTGTTTTTT,-,-,TRBV29-1,TRBJ1-4
CASSLGLAMETQYF,TGCGCCAGCAGCTTGGGACTAGCGATGGAGACCCAGTACTTC,-,TRBD2,TRBV5-1,TRBJ2-5
CAAQYRGGPEAFF,TGTGCCGCTCAGTATCGTGGGGGCCCTGAAGCTTTCTTT,-,-,TRBV6-1,TRBJ1-1
CASSSWTGGRDTQYF,TGTGCCAGCAGTTCCTGGACAGGGGGCCGAGATACGCAGTATTTT,once,TRBD1,TRBV27,TRBJ2-3
CASSEWDRPYEQYF,TGTGCCAGCAGCGAATGGGACAGGCCTTACGAGCAGTACTTC,-,TRBD1,TRBV7-8,TRBJ2-7
CSVGRGLNTEAFF,TGCAGCGTTGGTCGGGGCCTGAACACTGAAGCTTTCTTT,many,-,TRBV29-1,TRBJ1-1
CASSLEGAYNYGYTF,TGTGCCAGCAGCTTAGAGGGGGCCTATAACTATGGCTACACCTTC,-,TRBD1,TRBV7-2,TRBJ1-2
CASSVSRLAVTDTQYF,TGTGCCAGCAGCGTTAGTCGGCTAGCGGTCACAGATACGCAGTATTTT,few,TRBD2,TRBV7-2,TRBJ2-3
CASSLGGDEKLFF,TGTGCCAGCAGCTTAGGGGGAGATGAAAAACTGTTTTTT,-,-,TRBV5-4,TRBJ1-4
CAWSVGGGYTF,TGTGCCTGGAGTGTAGGTGGTGGCTACACCTTC,-,-,TRBV30,TRBJ1-2
CASSPGTDSNQPQHF,TGTGCCAGCAGCCCAGGGACGGATAGCAATCAGCCCCAGCATTTT,-,-,TRBV5-8,TRBJ1-5
CSVKQGTIQETQYF,TGCAGCGTTAAACAGGGCACTATCCAAGAGACCCAGTACTTC,-,-,TRBV29-1,TRBJ2-5
CASSQEFRGGGNTIYF,TGCGCCAGCAGCCAAGAGTTCAGGGGTGGTGGAAACACCATATATTTT,once,-,TRBV4-3,TRBJ1-3
CASSRRTGEGTGELFF,TGCGCCAGCAGCAGGAGGACGGGGGAAGGCACCGGGGAGCTGTTTTTT,-,-,TRBV5-1,TRBJ2-2